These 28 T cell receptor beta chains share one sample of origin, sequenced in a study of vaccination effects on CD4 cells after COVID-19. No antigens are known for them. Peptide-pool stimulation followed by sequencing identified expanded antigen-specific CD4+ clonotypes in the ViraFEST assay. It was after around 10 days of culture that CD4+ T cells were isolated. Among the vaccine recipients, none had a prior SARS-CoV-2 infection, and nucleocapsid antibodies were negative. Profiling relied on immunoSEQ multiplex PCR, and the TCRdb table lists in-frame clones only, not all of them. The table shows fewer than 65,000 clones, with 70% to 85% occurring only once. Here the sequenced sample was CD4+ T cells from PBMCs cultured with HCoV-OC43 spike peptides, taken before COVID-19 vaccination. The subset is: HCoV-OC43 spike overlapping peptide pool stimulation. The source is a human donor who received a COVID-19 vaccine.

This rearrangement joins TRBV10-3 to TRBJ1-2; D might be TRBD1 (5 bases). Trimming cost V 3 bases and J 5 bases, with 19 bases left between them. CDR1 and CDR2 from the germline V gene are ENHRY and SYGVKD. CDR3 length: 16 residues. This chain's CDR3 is CAISEGTAGAAYGYTF. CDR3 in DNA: TGTGCCATCAGTGAAGGGACGGCAGGAGCAGCTTATGGCTACACCTTC.

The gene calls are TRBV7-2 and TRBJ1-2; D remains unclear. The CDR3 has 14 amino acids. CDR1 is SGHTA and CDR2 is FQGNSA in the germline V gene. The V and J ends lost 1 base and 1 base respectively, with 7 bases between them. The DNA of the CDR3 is TGTGCCAGCAGCTTAGACAGAAATAACTATGGCTACACCTTC. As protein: CASSLDRNNYGYTF.

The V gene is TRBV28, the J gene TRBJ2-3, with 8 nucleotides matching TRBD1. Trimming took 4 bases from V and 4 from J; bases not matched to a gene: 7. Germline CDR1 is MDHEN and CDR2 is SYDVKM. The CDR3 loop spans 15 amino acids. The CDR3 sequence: CASSSGQVGADTQYF. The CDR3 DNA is TGTGCCAGCAGTTCGGGACAGGTGGGCGCAGATACGCAGTATTTT.

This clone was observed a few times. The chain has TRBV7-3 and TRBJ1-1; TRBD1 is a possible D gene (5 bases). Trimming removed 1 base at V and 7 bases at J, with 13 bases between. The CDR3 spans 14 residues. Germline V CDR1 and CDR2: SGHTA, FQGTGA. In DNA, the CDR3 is TGTGCCAGCAGCTTAAGTCGGGCAGGGAGTGAAGCTTTCTTT. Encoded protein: CASSLSRAGSEAFF.

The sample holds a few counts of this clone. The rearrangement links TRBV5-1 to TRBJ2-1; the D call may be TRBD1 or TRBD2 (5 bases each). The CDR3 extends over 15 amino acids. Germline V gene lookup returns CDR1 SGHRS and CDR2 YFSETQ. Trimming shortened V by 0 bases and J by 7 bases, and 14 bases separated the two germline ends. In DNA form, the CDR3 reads TGCGCCAGCAGCTTGGTAGGGACCCCGGGAAATGAGCAGTTCTTC. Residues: CASSLVGTPGNEQFF.

The CDR3 DNA sequence: TGTGCCAGCAGCCCGGACCCATATTCACCCCTCCACTTT. Translated: CASSPDPYSPLHF. The rearrangement links TRBV28 to TRBJ1-6; D ambiguous. V lost 6 bases and J lost 8, with 11 bases in between. CDR1 is MDHEN and CDR2 is SYDVKM in the germline V gene. There are 13 residues in the CDR3.

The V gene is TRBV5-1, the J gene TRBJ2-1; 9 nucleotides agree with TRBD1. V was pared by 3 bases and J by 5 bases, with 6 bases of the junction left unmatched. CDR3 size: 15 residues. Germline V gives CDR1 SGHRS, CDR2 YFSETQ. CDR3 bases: TGCGCCAGCAGCTATTGGACAGGGGAGAACAATGAGCAGTTCTTC. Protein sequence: CASSYWTGENNEQFF.

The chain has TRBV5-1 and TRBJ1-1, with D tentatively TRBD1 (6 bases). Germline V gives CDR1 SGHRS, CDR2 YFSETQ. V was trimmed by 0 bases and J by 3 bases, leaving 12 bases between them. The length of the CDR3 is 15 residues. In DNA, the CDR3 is TGCGCCAGCAGCTTGGAACCGGGGGCCCACACTGAAGCTTTCTTT. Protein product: CASSLEPGAHTEAFF. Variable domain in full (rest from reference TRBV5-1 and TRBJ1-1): KAGVTQTPRYLIKTRGQQVTLSCSPISGHRSVSWYQQTPGQGLQFLFEYFSETQRNKGNFPGRFSGRQFSNSRSEMNVSTLELGDSALYLCASSLEPGAHTEAFFGQGTRLTVV.

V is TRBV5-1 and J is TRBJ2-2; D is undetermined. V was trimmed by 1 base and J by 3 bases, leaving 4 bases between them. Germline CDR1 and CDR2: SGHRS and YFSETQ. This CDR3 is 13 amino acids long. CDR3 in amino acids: CASSLTDTGELFF. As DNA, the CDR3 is TGCGCCAGCAGCTTGACAGACACCGGGGAGCTGTTTTTT.

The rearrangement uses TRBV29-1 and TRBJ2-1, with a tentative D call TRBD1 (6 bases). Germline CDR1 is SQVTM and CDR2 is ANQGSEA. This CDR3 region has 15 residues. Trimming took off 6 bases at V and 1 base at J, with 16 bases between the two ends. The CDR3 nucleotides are TGCAGCGTCGTAACAGGGAGTAGGTCCTACAATGAGCAGTTCTTC. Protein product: CSVVTGSRSYNEQFF.

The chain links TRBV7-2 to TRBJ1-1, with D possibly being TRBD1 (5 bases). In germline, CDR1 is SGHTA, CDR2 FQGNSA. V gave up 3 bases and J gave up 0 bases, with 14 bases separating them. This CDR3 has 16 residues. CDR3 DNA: TGTGCCAGCAGCTTGGGACGGATGCCAGTGAACACTGAAGCTTTCTTT. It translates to CASSLGRMPVNTEAFF.

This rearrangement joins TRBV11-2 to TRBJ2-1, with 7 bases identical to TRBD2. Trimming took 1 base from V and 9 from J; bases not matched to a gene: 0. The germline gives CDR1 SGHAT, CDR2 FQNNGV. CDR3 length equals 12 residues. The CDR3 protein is CASSLAGGEQFF. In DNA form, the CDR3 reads TGTGCCAGCAGCTTAGCGGGGGGTGAGCAGTTCTTC.

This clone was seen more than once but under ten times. CDR3 sequence reads: CATPYDSISPLHF. CDR3 DNA sequence: TGTGCCACCCCATACGACAGTATTTCACCCCTCCACTTT. The chain is built from TRBV24-1 and TRBJ1-6; maybe TRBD1 (5 bases). This CDR3 has 13 residues. Germline V lookup: CDR1 KGHDR, CDR2 SFDVKD. Trimming pared 9 bases from V and 9 bases from J, leaving 14 bases between.

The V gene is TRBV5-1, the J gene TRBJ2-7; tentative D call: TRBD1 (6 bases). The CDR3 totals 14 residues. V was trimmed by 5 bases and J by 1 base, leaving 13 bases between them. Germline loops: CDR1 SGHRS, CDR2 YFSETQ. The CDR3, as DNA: TGCGCCAGCAGTCCCACTACAGGGTCCTACGAGCAGTACGTC. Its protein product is CASSPTTGSYEQYV.

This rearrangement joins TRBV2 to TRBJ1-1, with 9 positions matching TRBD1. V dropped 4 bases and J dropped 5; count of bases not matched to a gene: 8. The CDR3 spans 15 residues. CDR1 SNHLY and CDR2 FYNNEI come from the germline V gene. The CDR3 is CASSGATGGGTEAFF. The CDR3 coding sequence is TGTGCCAGCAGTGGGGCGACAGGGGGGGGGACTGAAGCTTTCTTT.

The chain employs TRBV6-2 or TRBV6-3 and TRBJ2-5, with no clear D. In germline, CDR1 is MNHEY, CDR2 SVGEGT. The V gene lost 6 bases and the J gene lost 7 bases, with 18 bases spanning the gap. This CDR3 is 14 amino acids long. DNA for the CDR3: TGTGCCAGCAGCAACCCATTACAGATCGGGACCCAGTACTTC. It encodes CASSNPLQIGTQYF.

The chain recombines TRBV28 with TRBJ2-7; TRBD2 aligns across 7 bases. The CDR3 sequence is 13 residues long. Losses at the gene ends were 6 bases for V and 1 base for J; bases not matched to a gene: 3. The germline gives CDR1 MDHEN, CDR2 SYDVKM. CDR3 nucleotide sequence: TGTGCCAGCAGCGGGACTACTTCCTACGAGCAGTACGTC. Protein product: CASSGTTSYEQYV.

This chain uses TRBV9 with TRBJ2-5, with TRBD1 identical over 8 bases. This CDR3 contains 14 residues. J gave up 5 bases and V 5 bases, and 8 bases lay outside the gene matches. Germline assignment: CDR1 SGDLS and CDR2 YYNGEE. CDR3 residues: CASSKGQGYETQYF. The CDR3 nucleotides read TGTGCCAGCAGTAAAGGACAGGGCTATGAGACCCAGTACTTC.

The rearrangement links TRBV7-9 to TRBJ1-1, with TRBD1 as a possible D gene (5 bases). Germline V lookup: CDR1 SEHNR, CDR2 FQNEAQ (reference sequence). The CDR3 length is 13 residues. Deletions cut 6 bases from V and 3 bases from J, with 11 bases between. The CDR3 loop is CASRSGGYTEAFF. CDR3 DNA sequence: TGTGCCAGCAGGTCTGGGGGTTACACTGAAGCTTTCTTT.

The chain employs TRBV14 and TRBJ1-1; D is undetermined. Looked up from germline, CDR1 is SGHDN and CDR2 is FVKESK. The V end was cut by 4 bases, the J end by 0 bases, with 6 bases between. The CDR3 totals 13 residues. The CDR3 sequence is CASSLVLNTEAFF. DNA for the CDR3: TGTGCCAGCAGCCTCGTACTGAACACTGAAGCTTTCTTT.

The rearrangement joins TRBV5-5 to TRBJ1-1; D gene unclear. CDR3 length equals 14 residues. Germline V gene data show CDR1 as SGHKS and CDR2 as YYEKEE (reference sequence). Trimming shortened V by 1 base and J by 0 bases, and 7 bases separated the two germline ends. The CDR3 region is CASSLSPVNTEAFF. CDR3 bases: TGTGCCAGCAGCTTGTCACCTGTGAACACTGAAGCTTTCTTT.

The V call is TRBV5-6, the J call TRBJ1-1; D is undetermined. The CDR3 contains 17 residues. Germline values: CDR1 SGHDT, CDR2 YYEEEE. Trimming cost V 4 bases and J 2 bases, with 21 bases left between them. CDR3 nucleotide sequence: TGTGCCAGCAGCCTAGCTCATACCAGTCTTTATAACACTGAAGCTTTCTTT. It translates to CASSLAHTSLYNTEAFF.

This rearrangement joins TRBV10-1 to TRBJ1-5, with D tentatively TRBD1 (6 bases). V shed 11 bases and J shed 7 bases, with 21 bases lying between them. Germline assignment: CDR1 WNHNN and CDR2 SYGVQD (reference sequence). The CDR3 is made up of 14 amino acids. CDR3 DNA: TGCGCCGCCCCTAGGAACAGGGAAGAGCAGCCCCAGCATTTT. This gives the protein CAAPRNREEQPQHF.

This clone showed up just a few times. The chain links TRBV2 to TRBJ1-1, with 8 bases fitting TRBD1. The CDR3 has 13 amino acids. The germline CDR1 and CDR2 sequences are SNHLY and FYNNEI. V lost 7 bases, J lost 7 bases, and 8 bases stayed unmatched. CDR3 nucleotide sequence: TGTGCCAGCACCCAAATACAGGGGGGTGAAGCTTTCTTT. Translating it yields CASTQIQGGEAFF.

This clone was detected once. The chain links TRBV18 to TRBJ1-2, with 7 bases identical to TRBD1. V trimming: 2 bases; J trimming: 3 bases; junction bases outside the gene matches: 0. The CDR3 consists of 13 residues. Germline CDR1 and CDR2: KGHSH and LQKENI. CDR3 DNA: TGTGCCAGCTCACCAACAGGGGACTATGGCTACACCTTC. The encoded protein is CASSPTGDYGYTF.

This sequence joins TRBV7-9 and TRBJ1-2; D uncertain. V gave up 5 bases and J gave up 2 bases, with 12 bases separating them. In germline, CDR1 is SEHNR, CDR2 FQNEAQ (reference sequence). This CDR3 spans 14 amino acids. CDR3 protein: CASSARAVNYGYTF. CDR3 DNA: TGTGCCAGCAGCGCGAGGGCGGTAAACTATGGCTACACCTTC.

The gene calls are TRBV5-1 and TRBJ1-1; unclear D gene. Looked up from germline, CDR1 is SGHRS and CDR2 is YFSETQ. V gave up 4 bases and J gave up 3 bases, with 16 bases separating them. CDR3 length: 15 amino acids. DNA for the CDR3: TGCGCCAGCAGCGCAATAGGAGGAGCTGACACTGAAGCTTTCTTT. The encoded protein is CASSAIGGADTEAFF.

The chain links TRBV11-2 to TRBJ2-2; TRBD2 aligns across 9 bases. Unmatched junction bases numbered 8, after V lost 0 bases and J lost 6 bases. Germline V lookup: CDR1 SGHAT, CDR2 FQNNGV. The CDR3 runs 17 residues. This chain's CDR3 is CASSLDHRRGGSGELFF. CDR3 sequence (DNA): TGTGCCAGCAGCTTAGATCATCGGCGGGGGGGGTCCGGGGAGCTGTTTTTT.